This is a list of T cell receptor beta chains from one sample in a study of human T cells and chemical hapten exposure. Each CDR3 protein gets one entry after TCRdb re-called the RACE reads with MiXCR. The sample contains approximately 80,000 distinct CDR3 sequences, about 10% of which appear only once. Sequenced here: whole blood, sampled in connection with sensitization to the hapten diphenylcyclopropenone (DPC). The receptor set was obtained from a woman aged 50 to 60 with alopecia areata. Some clones in this sample may be carry-over from other donors' samples. The CDR3 runs from the conserved cysteine through the conserved F or W. D genes are given only for firm matches. A clone size is listed for some rows: how often the clone was seen (once, few, many), or a class if it is expanded.

clone_size j_call d_call v_call cdr3_nt cdr3_aa
NA TRBJ2-3 NA TRBV30 TGTGCCTGGGCGATCAGTGTGTGGGGGACAGATACGCAGTATTTT CAWAISVWGTDTQYF
many TRBJ1-5 NA TRBV15 TGTGCCACCAGCAGAGATGGGGCAGGGAGCAGCAATCAGCCCCAGCATTTT CATSRDGAGSSNQPQHF
many TRBJ2-6 NA TRBV24-1 TGTGCCACCAGTGAACGTGAACGGTACGGGGCCAACGTCCTGACTTTC CATSERERYGANVLTF
NA TRBJ2-1 TRBD2 TRBV20-1 TGCAGTGCCCCAAGCTCGGGACTAGACAGAAATGAGCAGTTCTTC CSAPSSGLDRNEQFF
many TRBJ1-3 NA TRBV29-1 TGCAGCGTTAGGAGCTCTGGAAACACCATATATTTT CSVRSSGNTIYF
NA TRBJ2-5 NA TRBV12-5 TGTGCTAGTGGTTTGGGTTTAGCTCAAAGAGCGGAGACCCAGTACTTC CASGLGLAQRAETQYF
NA TRBJ2-5 TRBD1 TRBV7-2 TGTGCCAGCAGCCGACAGGGTTTGGTCCAAGAGACCCAGTACTTC CASSRQGLVQETQYF
few TRBJ2-1 TRBD2 TRBV7-3 TGTGCCAGCAGCTCGGGTAGCGGGAGTGGGTACAATGAGCAGTTCTTC CASSSGSGSGYNEQFF
NA TRBJ2-7 NA TRBV28 TGTGCCAGCCGACAAAACCCCTACGAGCAGTACTTC CASRQNPYEQYF
many TRBJ1-1 TRBD1 TRBV18 TGTGCCAGCTCACCGGGACAGGGGATTAGGGGCACTGAAGCTTTCTTT CASSPGQGIRGTEAFF
few TRBJ2-1 NA TRBV7-2 TGTGCCAGCAGCTGGGGAAGGGTAGGCAATGAGCAGTTCTTC CASSWGRVGNEQFF
few TRBJ2-4 NA TRBV6-1 TGTGCCAGCAGTGAGCAACCTGGAGACATTCAGTACTTC CASSEQPGDIQYF
many TRBJ2-7 TRBD1 TRBV28 TGTGCCAGCAAGGGACCTACAGGGGGCTCCTACGAGCAGTACTTC CASKGPTGGSYEQYF
NA TRBJ2-7 TRBD1 TRBV10-2 TGCGCCAGCAGTGAGTGGCCGGGACAGGGGCCTTCTGAATTCTACGAGCAGTACTTC CASSEWPGQGPSEFYEQYF
few TRBJ2-1 NA TRBV6-2/TRBV6-3 TGTGCCAGCAAAAGGGGCAGCTCCTACAATGAGCAGTTCTTC CASKRGSSYNEQFF
NA TRBJ2-1 NA TRBV7-6 TGTGCCAGCAGCTTAGCGCTGAACTACCTATCGATCGATGAGCAGTTCTTC CASSLALNYLSIDEQFF
many TRBJ2-1 NA TRBV7-3 TGTGCCAGCAGCTCCCCCGGGACCAATGAGCAGTTCTTC CASSSPGTNEQFF
NA TRBJ1-2 NA TRBV28 TGTGCCAGCAGTTTAGGGCAGCTCTATGGCTACACCTTC CASSLGQLYGYTF
many TRBJ1-5 NA TRBV4-2 TGTGCCAGCAGCCCGGGACCCGATTCCCTAGGTCTGCCCCAGCATTTT CASSPGPDSLGLPQHF
few TRBJ1-3 NA TRBV12-3/TRBV12-4 TGTGCCAGCAGTTTTGGCGGTCTAGGAAACACCATATATTTT CASSFGGLGNTIYF
few TRBJ1-2 NA TRBV4-1 TGCGCCAGCAGCCAACTAAGAATGGAACAGTCATATGGCTACACCTTC CASSQLRMEQSYGYTF
few TRBJ2-5 TRBD1 TRBV2 TGTGCCAGCAGTAGACAGGGGCGGTTTGAGACCCAGTACTTC CASSRQGRFETQYF
NA TRBJ1-6 NA TRBV7-2 TGTGCCAGCAGAAGGGGGGCCGATTCACCCCTCCACTTT CASRRGADSPLHF
many TRBJ1-3 NA TRBV30 TGTGCCTGGAGGACCCAACTGATGTCTGGAAACACCATATATTTT CAWRTQLMSGNTIYF
many TRBJ1-1 NA TRBV29-1 TGCAGCGTTATTCCCGGCCCTGAAGCTTTCTTT CSVIPGPEAFF
NA TRBJ1-1 NA TRBV29-1 TGCAGCGTAGCCTACGGGGAGAACACTGAAGCTTTCTTT CSVAYGENTEAFF
NA TRBJ2-3 NA TRBV7-9 TGTGCCGGCGCATCTAGCACAGATACGCAGTATTTT CAGASSTDTQYF
many TRBJ1-1 NA TRBV7-6 TGTGCCAGCCAACGGGATCCCGGGGGTAACACTGAAGCTTTCTTT CASQRDPGGNTEAFF
few TRBJ1-1 NA TRBV6-2/TRBV6-3 TGTGCCAGCAGTTACGAAGAGAACACTGAAGCTTTCTTT CASSYEENTEAFF
many TRBJ2-1 TRBD2 TRBV2 TGTGCCAGCAGTGAAGTAGGGACTAGCGGGAGGGTTGAGCAGTTCTTC CASSEVGTSGRVEQFF
many TRBJ1-2 NA TRBV10-3 TGTGCCATCAGTGATCCCTATTCCTATGGCTACACCTTC CAISDPYSYGYTF
NA TRBJ2-5 TRBD1 TRBV12-3/TRBV12-4 TGTGCCAGCAGTCCCCGGACAGGGCCCCAAGAGACCCAGTACTTC CASSPRTGPQETQYF
NA TRBJ1-3 NA TRBV4-2 TGTGCCAGCAGCACCGAAATCCTTGGAAACACCATATATTTT CASSTEILGNTIYF
few TRBJ2-3 TRBD1 TRBV27 TGTGCCAGCAGTTCCCTTCCGTGGGGACAGGCTAGCACAGATACGCAGTATTTT CASSSLPWGQASTDTQYF
NA TRBJ2-1 NA TRBV6-5 TGTGCCAGCAGCCCCGTAAATCGTAACAATGAGCAGTTCTTC CASSPVNRNNEQFF
few TRBJ1-4 NA TRBV6-5 TGTGCCAGCAGTTACGGCTACGGGGGGCTGACTGAAAAACTGTTTTTT CASSYGYGGLTEKLFF
few TRBJ2-3 NA TRBV28 TGTGCCAGCAGTACCACGGCAGATACGCAGTATTTT CASSTTADTQYF
many TRBJ1-1 NA TRBV6-2/TRBV6-3 TGTGCCAGCAGTTCTATCCAGGGAACTGAAGCTTTCTTT CASSSIQGTEAFF
few TRBJ1-1 NA TRBV28 TGTGCCAGCAGTTTAGCCTACACTGAAGCTTTCTTT CASSLAYTEAFF
NA TRBJ2-1 NA TRBV12-3/TRBV12-4 TGTGCCAGCAGTTTACTCCGGACTACCAATGAGCAGTTCTTC CASSLLRTTNEQFF
many TRBJ1-1 NA TRBV20-1 TGCAGTGCTAGAGAGGGGAACACTGAAGCTTTCTTT CSAREGNTEAFF
NA TRBJ1-1 NA TRBV12-3/TRBV12-4 TGTGCCAGCAGTCCCACAGGGTCCCCGAGGGACACTGAAGCTTTCTTT CASSPTGSPRDTEAFF
few TRBJ2-3 NA TRBV28 TGTGCCAGCAACCGGGTCACGGATAGCACAGATACGCAGTATTTT CASNRVTDSTDTQYF
NA TRBJ2-2 NA TRBV3-1 TGTGCCAGCAGCCAGAGGGGATCGTCGAACACCGGGGAGCTGTTTTTT CASSQRGSSNTGELFF
many TRBJ1-1 NA TRBV16 TGTGCCAGCAGCCAGCGTTTGGGGGGCACTGAAGCTTTCTTT CASSQRLGGTEAFF
many TRBJ2-2 NA TRBV9 TGTGCCAGCAGCGTAGGGGGGACCGGGGAGCTGTTTTTT CASSVGGTGELFF
many TRBJ2-7 TRBD1 TRBV6-6 TGTGCCAGCAGAACGGGACAGGGAGGGGGCGAGCAGTACTTC CASRTGQGGGEQYF
few TRBJ1-1 TRBD1 TRBV20-1 TGCAGTGCTACGAAACAGGGGACCATGAACACTGAAGCTTTCTTT CSATKQGTMNTEAFF
NA TRBJ2-2 NA TRBV19 TGTGCCAGTAGTTCCCGGGAGAGAAACACCGGGGAGCTGTTTTTT CASSSRERNTGELFF
few TRBJ2-7 TRBD1 TRBV11-2 TGTGCCAGCAGCTTAACAGGGGGCGGCCTTTTATTGCAGTACTTC CASSLTGGGLLLQYF
many TRBJ2-1 TRBD2 TRBV6-2/TRBV6-3 TGTGCCAGCAAAGGGACTAGCGGATACAATGAGCAGTTCTTC CASKGTSGYNEQFF
many TRBJ1-4 NA TRBV20-1 TGCAGTGCTAAAGGGAACCCAACTAATGAAAAACTGTTTTTT CSAKGNPTNEKLFF
many TRBJ2-1 NA TRBV20-1 TGCAGTGCTAGATGGGCAGGGTCCTCCTACAATGAGCAGTTCTTC CSARWAGSSYNEQFF
few TRBJ1-6 NA TRBV30 TGTGCCTGGAGTGTAGGGGTTAACTCACCCCTCCACTTT CAWSVGVNSPLHF
NA TRBJ1-3 NA TRBV7-2 TGTGCCAGCAGCTTAATGGGGGGCCGTAATCCTGGAAACACCATATATTTT CASSLMGGRNPGNTIYF
NA TRBJ2-2 TRBD1 TRBV7-2 TGTGCCAGCAGCTTGGGACAGTCAGAAACCGGGGAGCTGTTTTTT CASSLGQSETGELFF
NA TRBJ1-1 NA TRBV7-2 TGTGCCAGCAGCTTAAAAAACAGCCTTAACACTGAAGCTTTCTTT CASSLKNSLNTEAFF
few TRBJ2-1 TRBD2 TRBV7-6 TGTGCCAGCAGCCACCCGGGACTAGCGGGGCCCTCAGAATACAATGAGCAGTTCTTC CASSHPGLAGPSEYNEQFF
many TRBJ1-2 TRBD1 TRBV7-9 TGTGCCAGCAGCTTAACTCAACAGGGGGCGGATGGCTACACCTTC CASSLTQQGADGYTF
NA TRBJ1-3 NA TRBV4-1 TGCGCCAGCAGCCAACTCCGGAACGCTGGAAACACCATATATTTT CASSQLRNAGNTIYF